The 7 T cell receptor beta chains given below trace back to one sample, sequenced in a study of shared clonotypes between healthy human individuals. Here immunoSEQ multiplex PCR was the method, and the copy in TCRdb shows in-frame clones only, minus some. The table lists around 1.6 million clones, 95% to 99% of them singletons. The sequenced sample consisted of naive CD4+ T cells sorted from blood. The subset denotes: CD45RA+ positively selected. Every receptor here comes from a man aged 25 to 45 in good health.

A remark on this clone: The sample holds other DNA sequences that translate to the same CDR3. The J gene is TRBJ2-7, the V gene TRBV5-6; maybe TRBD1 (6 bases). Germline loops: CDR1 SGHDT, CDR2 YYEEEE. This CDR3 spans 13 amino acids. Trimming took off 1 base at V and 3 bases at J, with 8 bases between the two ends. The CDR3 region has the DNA TGTGCCAGCAGCTTGACAGGGCTCTACGAGCAGTACTTC. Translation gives CASSLTGLYEQYF.

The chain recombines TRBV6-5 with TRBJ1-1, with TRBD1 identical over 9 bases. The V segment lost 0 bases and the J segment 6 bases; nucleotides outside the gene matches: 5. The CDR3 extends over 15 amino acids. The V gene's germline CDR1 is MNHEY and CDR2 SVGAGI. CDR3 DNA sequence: TGTGCCAGCAGTTACTCGCCTCGGGACAGGGCTGAAGCTTTCTTT. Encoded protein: CASSYSPRDRAEAFF.

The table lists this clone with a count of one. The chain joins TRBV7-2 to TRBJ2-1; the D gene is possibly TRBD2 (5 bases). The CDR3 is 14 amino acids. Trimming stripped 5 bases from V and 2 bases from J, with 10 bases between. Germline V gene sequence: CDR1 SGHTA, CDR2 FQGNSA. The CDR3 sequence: CASSPTSTYNEQFF. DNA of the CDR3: TGTGCCAGCAGCCCCACTAGTACCTACAATGAGCAGTTCTTC.

Written as DNA, the CDR3 is TGTGCCAGCAGCTCCAGAGGATCAGCGGATGAGCAGTTCTTC. It specifies CASSSRGSADEQFF. The V and J genes are TRBV5-6 and TRBJ2-1; D possibly corresponds to TRBD2 (5 bases). The CDR3 sequence is 14 residues long. V shed 3 bases and J shed 8 bases, with 15 bases lying between them. Germline loops: CDR1 SGHDT, CDR2 YYEEEE.

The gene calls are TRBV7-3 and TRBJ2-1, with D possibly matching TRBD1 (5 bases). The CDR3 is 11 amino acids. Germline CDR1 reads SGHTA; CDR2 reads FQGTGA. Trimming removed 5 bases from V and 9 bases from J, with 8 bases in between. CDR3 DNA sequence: TGTGCCAGCAGCCAGGGCGGTGAGCAGTTCTTC. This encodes CASSQGGEQFF. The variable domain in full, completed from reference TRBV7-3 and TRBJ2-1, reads GAGVSQTPSNKVTEKGKYVELRCDPISGHTALYWYRQSLGQGPEFLIYFQGTGAADDSGLPNDRFFAVRPEGSVSTLKIQRTERGDSAVYLCASSQGGEQFFGPGTRLTVL.

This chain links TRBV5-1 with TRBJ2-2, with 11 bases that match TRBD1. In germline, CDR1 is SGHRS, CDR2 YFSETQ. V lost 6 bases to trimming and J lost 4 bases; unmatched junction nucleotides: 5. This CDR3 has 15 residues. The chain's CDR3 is CASNKGQGATGELFF. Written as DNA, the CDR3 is TGCGCCAGCAACAAAGGACAGGGGGCCACCGGGGAGCTGTTTTTT.

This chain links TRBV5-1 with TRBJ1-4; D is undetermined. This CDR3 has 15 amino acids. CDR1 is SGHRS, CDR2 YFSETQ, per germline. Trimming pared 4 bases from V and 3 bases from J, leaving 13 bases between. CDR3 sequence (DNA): TGCGCCAGCAGCGTGAGGTCGACGTCTAATGAAAAACTGTTTTTT. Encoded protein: CASSVRSTSNEKLFF.